This T cell receptor beta chain was sequenced for a study of T cell repertoires in cytomegalovirus infection. About the study: Both CMV infection and a matching HLA type were indicated by public TCR beta signatures. Overall study results and limits: CMV-specific TCR beta clonotypes restricted by HLA-C dominated the ex vivo response. Of the TCR beta families, the public ones yielded a cumulative frequency that identified carriers of CMV plus the relevant HLA.

Of note for this clonotype: The antigen remains unidentified. Its ends do not fully match the called genes, so a read error is possible.

CDR3 length: 14 amino acids. CDR1 is SGHNT and CDR2 is YYREEE in the germline V gene (reference sequence). TCRdb re-called the reads through MiXCR, storing one row per CDR3 protein. The sample records roughly 54,000 distinct CDR3 sequences, roughly 34% being singletons. Input material: PBMCs, sequenced either directly or after in vitro stimulation (not recorded which). This rearrangement joins TRBV5-4 to TRBJ1-2; D is undetermined. The source of this sequence is a human donor in good health (CMV status not recorded). Some clones in this sample may be carry-over from other donors' samples. CDR3 protein: CASSPGEDIYGFTF. The CDR3 DNA sequence: TGTGCCAGCAGCCCCGGTGAGGATATCTATGGCTTCACCTTC.